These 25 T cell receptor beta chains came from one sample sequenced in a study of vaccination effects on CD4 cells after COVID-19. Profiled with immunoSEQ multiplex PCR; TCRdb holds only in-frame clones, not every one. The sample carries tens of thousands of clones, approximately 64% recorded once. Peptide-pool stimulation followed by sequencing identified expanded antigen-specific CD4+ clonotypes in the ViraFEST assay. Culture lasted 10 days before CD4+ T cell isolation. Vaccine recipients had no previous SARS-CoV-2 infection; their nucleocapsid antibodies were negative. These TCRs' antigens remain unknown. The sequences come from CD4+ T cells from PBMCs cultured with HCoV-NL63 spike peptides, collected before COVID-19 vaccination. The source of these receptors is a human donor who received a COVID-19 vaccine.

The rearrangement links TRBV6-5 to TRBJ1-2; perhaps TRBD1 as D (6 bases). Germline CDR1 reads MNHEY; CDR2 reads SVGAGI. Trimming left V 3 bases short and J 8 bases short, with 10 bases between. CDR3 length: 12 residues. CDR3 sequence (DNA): TGTGCCAGCAGTTATCGGGGGGGCGGCTACACCTTC. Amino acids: CASSYRGGGYTF.

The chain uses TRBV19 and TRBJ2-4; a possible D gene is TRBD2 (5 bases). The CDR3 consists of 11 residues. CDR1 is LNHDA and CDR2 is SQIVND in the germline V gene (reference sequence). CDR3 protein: CATGVGNIQYF. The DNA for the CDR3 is TGTGCGACCGGGGTTGGAAACATTCAGTACTTC. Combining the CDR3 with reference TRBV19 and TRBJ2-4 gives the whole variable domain DGGITQSPKYLFRKEGQNVTLSCEQNLNHDAMYWYRQDPGQGLRLIYYSQIVNDFQKGDIAEGYSVSREKKESFPLTVTSAQKNPTAFYLCATGVGNIQYFGAGTRLSVL.

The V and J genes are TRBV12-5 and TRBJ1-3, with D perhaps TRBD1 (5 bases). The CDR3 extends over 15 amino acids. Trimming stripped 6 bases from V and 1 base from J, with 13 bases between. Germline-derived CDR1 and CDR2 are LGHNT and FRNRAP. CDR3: CASGGIGGSGNTIYF. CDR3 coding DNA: TGTGCTAGTGGGGGGATTGGGGGGTCTGGAAACACCATATATTTT.

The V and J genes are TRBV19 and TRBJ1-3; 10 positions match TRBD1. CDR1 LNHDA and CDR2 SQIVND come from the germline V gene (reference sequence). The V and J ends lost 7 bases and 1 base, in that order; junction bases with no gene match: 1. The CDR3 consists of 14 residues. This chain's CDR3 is CASTDRGSGNTIYF. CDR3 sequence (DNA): TGTGCCAGTACGGACAGGGGGTCTGGAAACACCATATATTTT.

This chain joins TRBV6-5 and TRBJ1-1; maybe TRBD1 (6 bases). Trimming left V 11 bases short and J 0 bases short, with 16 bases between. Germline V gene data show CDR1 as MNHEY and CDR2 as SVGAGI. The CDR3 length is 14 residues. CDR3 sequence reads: CAGNRGDLNTEAFF. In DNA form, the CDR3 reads TGTGCCGGCAATAGGGGGGACCTGAACACTGAAGCTTTCTTT.

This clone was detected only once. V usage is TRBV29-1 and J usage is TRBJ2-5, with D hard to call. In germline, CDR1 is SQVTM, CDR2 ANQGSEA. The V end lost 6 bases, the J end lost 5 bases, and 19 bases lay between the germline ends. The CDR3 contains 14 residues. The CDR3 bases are TGCAGCGTAGCTCTTACAATGACGATGGAGACCCAGTACTTC. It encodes CSVALTMTMETQYF.

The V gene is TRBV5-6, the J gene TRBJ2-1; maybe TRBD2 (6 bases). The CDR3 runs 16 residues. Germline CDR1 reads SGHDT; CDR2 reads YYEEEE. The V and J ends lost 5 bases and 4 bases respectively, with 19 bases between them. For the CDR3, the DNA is TGTGCCAGCAGTCGGGACTCCCTGTCTTCTTACAATGAGCAGTTCTTC. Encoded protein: CASSRDSLSSYNEQFF.

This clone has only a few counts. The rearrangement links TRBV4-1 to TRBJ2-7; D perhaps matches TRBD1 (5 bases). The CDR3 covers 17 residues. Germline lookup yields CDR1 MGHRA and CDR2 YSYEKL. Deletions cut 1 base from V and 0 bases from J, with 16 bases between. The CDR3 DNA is TGCGCCAGCAGCCAAGTCTTGCACAGGAAAGGCTCCTACGAGCAGTACTTC. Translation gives CASSQVLHRKGSYEQYF.

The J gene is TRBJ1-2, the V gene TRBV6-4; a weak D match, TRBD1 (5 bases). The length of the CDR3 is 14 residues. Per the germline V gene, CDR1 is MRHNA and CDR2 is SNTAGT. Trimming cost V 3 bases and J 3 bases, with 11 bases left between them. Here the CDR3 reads CASSEGGRDYGYTF. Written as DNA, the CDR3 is TGTGCCAGCAGTGAGGGGGGAAGGGACTATGGCTACACCTTC.

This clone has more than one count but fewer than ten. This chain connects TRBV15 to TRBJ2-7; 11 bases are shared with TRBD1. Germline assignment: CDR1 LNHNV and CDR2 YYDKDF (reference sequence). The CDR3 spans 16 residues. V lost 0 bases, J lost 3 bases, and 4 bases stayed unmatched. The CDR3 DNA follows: TGTGCCACCAGCAGAGAAAGTGGGACAGGGGGCTACGAGCAGTACTTC. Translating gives CATSRESGTGGYEQYF.

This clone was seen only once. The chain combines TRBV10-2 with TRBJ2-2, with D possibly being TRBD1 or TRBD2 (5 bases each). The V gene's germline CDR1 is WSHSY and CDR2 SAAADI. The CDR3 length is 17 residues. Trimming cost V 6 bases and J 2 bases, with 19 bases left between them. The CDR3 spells CASRANRWGFNTGELFF. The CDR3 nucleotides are TGCGCCAGCAGGGCCAATAGGTGGGGGTTCAACACCGGGGAGCTGTTTTTT.

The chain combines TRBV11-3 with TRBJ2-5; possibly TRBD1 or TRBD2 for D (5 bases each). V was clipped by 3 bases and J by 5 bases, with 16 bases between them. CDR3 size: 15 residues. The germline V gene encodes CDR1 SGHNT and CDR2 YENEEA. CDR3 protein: CASSFGGVEGETQYF. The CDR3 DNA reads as TGTGCCAGCAGCTTCGGTGGGGTTGAGGGGGAGACCCAGTACTTC.

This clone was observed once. CDR3 residues: CASSPSRNYGYTF. The CDR3 DNA follows: TGTGCCAGCAGCCCAAGTCGCAACTATGGCTACACCTTC. The V and J genes are TRBV3-1 (or the pseudogene TRBV3-2) and TRBJ1-2, with D unclear. In germline, CDR1 is LGHDT, CDR2 YNNKEL (reference sequence). CDR3 size: 13 residues. Trimming took 4 bases from V and 2 from J, leaving 8 bases between them.

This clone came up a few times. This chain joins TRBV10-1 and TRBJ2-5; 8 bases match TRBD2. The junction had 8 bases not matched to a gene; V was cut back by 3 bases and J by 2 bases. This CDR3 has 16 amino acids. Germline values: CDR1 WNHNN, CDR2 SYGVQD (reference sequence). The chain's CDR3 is CASSDTTGTSQETQYF. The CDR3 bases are TGCGCCAGCAGTGACACGACCGGGACTAGTCAAGAGACCCAGTACTTC.

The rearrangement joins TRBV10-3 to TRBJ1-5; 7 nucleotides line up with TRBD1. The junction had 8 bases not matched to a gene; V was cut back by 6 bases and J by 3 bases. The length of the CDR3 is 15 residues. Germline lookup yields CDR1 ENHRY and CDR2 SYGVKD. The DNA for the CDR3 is TGTGCCATCAGCGACCGGGACAGCCTCAATCAGCCCCAGCATTTT. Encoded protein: CAISDRDSLNQPQHF.

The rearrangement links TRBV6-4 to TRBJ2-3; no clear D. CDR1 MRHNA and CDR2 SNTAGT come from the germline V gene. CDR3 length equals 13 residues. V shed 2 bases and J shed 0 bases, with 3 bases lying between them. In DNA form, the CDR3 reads TGTGCCAGCAGTGACGGGAGCACAGATACGCAGTATTTT. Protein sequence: CASSDGSTDTQYF.

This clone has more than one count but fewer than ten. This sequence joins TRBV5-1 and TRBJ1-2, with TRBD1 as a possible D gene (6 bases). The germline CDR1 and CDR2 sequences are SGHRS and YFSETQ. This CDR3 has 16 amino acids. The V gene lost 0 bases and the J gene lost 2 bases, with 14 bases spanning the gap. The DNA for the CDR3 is TGCGCCAGCAGCTTGGCCGGACAGCCTGAGAACTATGGCTACACCTTC. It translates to CASSLAGQPENYGYTF.

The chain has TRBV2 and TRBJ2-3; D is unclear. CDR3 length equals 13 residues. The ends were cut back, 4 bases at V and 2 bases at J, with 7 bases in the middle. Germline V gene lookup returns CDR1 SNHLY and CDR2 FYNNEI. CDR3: CASSGRTTDTQYF. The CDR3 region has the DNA TGTGCCAGCAGTGGACGGACCACAGATACGCAGTATTTT.

The CDR3, as DNA: TGTGCCAGCAGTCCGACATCGGGACAGCCTAACACCGGGGAGCTGTTTTTT. It is translated as CASSPTSGQPNTGELFF. This chain connects TRBV6-6 to TRBJ2-2; 7 bases line up with TRBD1. Per germline, CDR1 MNHNY and CDR2 SVGAGI (reference sequence). V gave up 5 bases and J gave up 2 bases; unmatched junction bases: 11. This CDR3 is built from 17 residues.

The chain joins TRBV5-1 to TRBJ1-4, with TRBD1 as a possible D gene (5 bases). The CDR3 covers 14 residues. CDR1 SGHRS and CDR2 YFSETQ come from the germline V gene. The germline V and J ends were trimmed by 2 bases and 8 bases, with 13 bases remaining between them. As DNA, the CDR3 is TGCGCCAGCAGCTTTGGCCAGGGTGGCGAAAAACTGTTTTTT. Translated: CASSFGQGGEKLFF.

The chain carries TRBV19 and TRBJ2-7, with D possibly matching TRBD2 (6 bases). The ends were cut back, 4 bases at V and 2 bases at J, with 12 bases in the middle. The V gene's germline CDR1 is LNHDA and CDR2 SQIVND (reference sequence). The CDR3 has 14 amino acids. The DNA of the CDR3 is TGTGCCAGTAGTACCCAGCGGGTTCCCTACGAGCAGTACTTC. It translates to CASSTQRVPYEQYF.

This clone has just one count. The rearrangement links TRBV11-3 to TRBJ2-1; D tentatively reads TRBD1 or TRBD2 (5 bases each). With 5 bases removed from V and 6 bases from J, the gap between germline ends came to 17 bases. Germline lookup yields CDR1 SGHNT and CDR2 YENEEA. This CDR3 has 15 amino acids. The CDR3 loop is CASSPGEGRGNEQFF. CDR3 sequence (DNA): TGTGCCAGCAGCCCTGGAGAGGGACGGGGCAATGAGCAGTTCTTC.

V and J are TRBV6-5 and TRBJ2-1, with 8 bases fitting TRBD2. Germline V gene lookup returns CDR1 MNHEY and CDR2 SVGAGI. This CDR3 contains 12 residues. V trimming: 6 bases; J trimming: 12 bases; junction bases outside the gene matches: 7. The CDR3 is CASRPAGTRQFF. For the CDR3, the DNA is TGTGCCAGCAGGCCAGCCGGGACTAGGCAGTTCTTC.

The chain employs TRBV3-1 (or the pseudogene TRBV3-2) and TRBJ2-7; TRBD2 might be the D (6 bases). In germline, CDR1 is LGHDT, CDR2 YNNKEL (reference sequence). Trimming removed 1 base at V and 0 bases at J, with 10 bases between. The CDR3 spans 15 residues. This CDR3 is CASSQGPTSSYEQYF. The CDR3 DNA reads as TGTGCCAGCAGCCAAGGTCCGACTAGCTCCTACGAGCAGTACTTC.

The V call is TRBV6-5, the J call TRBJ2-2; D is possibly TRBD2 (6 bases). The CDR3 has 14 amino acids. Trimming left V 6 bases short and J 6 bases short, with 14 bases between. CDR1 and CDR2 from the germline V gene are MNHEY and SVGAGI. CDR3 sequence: CASRSTGVAGELFF. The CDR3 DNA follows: TGTGCCAGCAGAAGCACGGGGGTGGCCGGGGAGCTGTTTTTT.